The clone carrying this TCR beta chain was observed a few times. The antigen is undetermined. The sample originates from a study of shared clonotypes between healthy human individuals. The CDR3 loop spans 21 amino acids. Trimming at V came to 0 bases and at J to 1 base, leaving 16 bases not matched to a gene. The germline V gene has CDR1 LGHNA and CDR2 YNFKEQ. At the deep level, the assay was run. As processed by the authors: Because ImmunoSEQ provided only junction sequences with no quality scores, the filtering differed. Data came from immunoSEQ multiplex PCR; TCRdb stores just in-frame clones and leaves some out. The V and J calls and clone size were taken over from that table, and D and trimming were inferred from the DNA. In the table there are about 990,000 clones, about 80% of which are singletons. General study points: Sampling used blood alone; tissue repertoires probably differ. Generation of non-shared clonotypes was less probable than generation of clonotypes shared by all four donors.

V usage is TRBV4-2 and J usage is TRBJ2-3; 10 bases are shared with TRBD2. The sequence was obtained from a young man in good health. Some clones in this sample may be carry-over from other donors' samples. Input material: memory CD4+ T cells from PBMCs. Subset meaning: CD45RA-negative fraction. This chain's CDR3 is CASSQDSLASGSWFGTDTQYF. As DNA, the CDR3 is TGTGCCAGCAGCCAAGATTCCCTCGCTAGCGGGAGTTGGTTTGGCACAGATACGCAGTATTTT.